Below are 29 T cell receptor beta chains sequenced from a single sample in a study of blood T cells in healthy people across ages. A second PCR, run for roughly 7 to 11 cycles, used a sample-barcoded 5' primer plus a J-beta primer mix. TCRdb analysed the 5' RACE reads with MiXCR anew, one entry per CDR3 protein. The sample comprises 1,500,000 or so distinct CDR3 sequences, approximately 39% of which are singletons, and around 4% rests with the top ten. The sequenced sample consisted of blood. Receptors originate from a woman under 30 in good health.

CDR3: CASSQERLAGGYYNEQFF. CDR3 bases: TGTGCCAGCAGCCAAGAACGACTAGCGGGAGGGTACTACAATGAGCAGTTCTTC. The gene calls are TRBV4-2 and TRBJ2-1, with 14 bases aligning to TRBD2. The CDR3 extends over 18 amino acids. Germline values: CDR1 LGHNA, CDR2 YNFKEQ. Germline trimming cut 0 bases from V and 3 bases from J; bases unmatched to any gene: 4.

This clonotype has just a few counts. The CDR3 here is CASSQESRLDSADTQYF. CDR3 sequence (DNA): TGCGCCAGCAGCCAAGAATCCCGACTCGATAGCGCAGATACGCAGTATTTT. The chain joins TRBV4-1 to TRBJ2-3, with TRBD2 as a possible D gene (5 bases). Trimming removed 0 bases at V and 4 bases at J, with 17 bases between. The length of the CDR3 is 17 residues. CDR1 MGHRA and CDR2 YSYEKL come from the germline V gene.

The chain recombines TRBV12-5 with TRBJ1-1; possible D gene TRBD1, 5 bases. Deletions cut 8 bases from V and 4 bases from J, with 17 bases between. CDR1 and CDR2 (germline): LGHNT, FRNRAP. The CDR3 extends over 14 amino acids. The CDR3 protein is CASRIGEGSTEAFF. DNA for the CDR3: TGTGCTAGTAGAATCGGGGAGGGGAGCACTGAAGCTTTCTTT.

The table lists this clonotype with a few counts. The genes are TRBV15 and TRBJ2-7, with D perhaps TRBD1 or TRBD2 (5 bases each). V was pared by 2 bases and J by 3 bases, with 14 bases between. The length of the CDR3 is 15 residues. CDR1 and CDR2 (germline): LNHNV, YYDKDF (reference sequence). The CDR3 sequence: CATSRPGTAGYEQYF. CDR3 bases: TGTGCCACCAGCAGACCAGGGACGGCGGGCTACGAGCAGTACTTC.

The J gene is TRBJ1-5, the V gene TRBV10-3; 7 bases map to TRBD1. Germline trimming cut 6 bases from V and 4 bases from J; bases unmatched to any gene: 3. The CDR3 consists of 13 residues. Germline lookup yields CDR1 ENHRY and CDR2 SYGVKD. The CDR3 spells CAISRDSNQPQHF. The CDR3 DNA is TGTGCCATCAGCAGGGACAGTAATCAGCCCCAGCATTTT.

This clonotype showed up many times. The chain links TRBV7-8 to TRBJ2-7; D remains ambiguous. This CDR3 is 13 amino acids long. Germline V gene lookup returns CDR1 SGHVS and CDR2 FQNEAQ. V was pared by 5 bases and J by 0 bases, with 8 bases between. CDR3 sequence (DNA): TGTGCCAGCAGCGGGTTAAGCTCCTACGAGCAGTACTTC. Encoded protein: CASSGLSSYEQYF.

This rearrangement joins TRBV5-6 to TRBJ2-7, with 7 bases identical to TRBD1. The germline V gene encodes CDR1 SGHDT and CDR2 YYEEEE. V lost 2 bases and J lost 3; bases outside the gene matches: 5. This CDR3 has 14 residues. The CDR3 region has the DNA TGTGCCAGCAGCTTTGGACAGGTCTTCTACGAGCAGTACTTC. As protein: CASSFGQVFYEQYF.

The CDR3 protein is CSARWTSGRSVPYNEQYF. The CDR3 bases are TGCAGTGCTAGATGGACTAGCGGGAGGTCCGTCCCCTACAATGAGCAGTACTTC. V gene TRBV20-1 combines with J gene TRBJ2-1; 14 bases are shared with TRBD2. The last part of the DNA fits TRBJ2-7 better; the J call may be wrong. The CDR3 runs to 18 residues. The V gene's germline CDR1 is DFQATT and CDR2 SNEGSKA (reference sequence).

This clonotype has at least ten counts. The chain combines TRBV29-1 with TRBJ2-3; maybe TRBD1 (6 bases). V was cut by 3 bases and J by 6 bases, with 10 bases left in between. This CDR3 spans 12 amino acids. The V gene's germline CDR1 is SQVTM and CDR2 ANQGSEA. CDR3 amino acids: CSVEVDRDTQYF. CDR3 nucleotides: TGCAGCGTTGAGGTAGACAGGGATACGCAGTATTTT.

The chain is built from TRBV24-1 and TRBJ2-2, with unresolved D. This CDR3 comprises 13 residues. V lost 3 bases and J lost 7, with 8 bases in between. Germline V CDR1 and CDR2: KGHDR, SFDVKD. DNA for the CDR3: TGTGCCACCAGTGATGTGGCGTTCGGGGAGCTGTTTTTT. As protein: CATSDVAFGELFF.

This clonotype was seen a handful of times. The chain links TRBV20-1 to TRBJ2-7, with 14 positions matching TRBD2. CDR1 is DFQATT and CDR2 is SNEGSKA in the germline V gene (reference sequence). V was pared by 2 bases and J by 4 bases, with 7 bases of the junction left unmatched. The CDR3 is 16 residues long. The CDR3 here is CSARNPGTSGSYEQYF. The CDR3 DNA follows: TGCAGTGCTAGAAACCCAGGGACTAGCGGGAGTTACGAGCAGTACTTC.

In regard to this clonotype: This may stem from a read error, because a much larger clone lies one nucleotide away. CDR3 DNA: TGTGCCAGCAGCAAAGTAGGGGCCAATGAGCAGTTCTTC. Translating it yields CASSKVGANEQFF. The chain links TRBV4-2 to TRBJ2-1, with D possibly matching TRBD1 (5 bases). Germline V gives CDR1 LGHNA, CDR2 YNFKEQ. V was pared by 5 bases and J by 6 bases, with 11 bases between. This CDR3 spans 13 amino acids.

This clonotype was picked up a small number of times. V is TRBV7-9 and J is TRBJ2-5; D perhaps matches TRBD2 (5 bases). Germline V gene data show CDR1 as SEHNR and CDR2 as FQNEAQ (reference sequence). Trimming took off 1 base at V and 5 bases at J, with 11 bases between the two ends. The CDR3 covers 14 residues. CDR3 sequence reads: CASSLVEGAETQYF. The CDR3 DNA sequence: TGTGCCAGCAGCTTAGTAGAGGGAGCGGAGACCCAGTACTTC.

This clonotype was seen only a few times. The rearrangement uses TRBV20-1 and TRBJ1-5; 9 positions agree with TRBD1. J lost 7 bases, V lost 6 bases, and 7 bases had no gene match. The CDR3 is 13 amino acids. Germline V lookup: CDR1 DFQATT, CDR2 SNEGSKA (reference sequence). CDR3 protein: CSAAGTGTQPQHF. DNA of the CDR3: TGCAGTGCCGCCGGGACAGGGACGCAGCCCCAGCATTTT.

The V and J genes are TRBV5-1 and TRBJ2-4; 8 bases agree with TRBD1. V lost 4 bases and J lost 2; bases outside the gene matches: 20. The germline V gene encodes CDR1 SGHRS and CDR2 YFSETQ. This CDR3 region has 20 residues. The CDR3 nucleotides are TGCGCCAGCAGCCCACAGACCCTTCCTTCGGGACAGGCTTCCAAAAACATTCAGTACTTC. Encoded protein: CASSPQTLPSGQASKNIQYF.

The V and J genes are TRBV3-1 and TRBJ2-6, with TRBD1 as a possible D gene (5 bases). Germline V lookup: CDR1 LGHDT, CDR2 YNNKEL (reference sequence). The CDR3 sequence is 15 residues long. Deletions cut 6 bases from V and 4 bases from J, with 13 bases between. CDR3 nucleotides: TGTGCCAGCAGTCAGGGTAACAAGGGGGCCAACGTCCTGACTTTC. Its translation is CASSQGNKGANVLTF.

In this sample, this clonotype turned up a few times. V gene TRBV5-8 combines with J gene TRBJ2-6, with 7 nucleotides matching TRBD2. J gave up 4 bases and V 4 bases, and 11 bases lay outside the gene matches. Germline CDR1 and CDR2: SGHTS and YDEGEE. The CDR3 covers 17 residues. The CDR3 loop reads CASSLSRLALGANVLTF. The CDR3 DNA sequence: TGTGCCAGCAGCCTGTCACGACTAGCTCTGGGGGCCAACGTCCTGACTTTC.

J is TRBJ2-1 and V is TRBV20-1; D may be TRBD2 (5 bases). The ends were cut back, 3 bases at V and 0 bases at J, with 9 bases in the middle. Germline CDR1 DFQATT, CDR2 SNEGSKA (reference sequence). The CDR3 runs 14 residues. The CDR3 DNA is TGCAGTGCTAGTAGCGCGAGCTCCTACAATGAGCAGTTCTTC. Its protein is CSASSASSYNEQFF.

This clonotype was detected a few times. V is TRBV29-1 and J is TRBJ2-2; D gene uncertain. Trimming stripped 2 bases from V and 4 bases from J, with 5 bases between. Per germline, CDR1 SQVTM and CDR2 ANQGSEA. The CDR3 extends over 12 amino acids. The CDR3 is CSVELATGELFF. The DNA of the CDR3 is TGCAGCGTTGAACTCGCCACCGGGGAGCTGTTTTTT.

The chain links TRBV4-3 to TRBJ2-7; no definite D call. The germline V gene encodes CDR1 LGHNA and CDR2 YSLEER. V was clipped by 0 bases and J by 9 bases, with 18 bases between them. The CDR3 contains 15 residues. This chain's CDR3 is CASSQDRSAAMVQYF. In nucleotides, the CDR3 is TGCGCCAGCAGCCAAGATAGGTCGGCAGCCATGGTGCAGTACTTC.

The CDR3 loop is CASSVAPQGYNEQFF. The CDR3 region has the DNA TGTGCCAGCAGCGTAGCACCCCAGGGGTACAATGAGCAGTTCTTC. The chain recombines TRBV9 with TRBJ2-1; perhaps TRBD1 as D (6 bases). The CDR3 contains 15 residues. Germline CDR1 is SGDLS and CDR2 is YYNGEE. V was trimmed by 0 bases and J by 4 bases, leaving 11 bases between them.

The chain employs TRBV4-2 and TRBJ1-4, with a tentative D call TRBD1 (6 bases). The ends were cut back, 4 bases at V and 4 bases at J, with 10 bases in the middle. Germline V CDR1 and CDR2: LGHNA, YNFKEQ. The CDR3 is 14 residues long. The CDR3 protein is CASSPGAFNEKLFF. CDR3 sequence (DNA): TGTGCCAGCAGCCCGGGGGCGTTTAATGAAAAACTGTTTTTT.

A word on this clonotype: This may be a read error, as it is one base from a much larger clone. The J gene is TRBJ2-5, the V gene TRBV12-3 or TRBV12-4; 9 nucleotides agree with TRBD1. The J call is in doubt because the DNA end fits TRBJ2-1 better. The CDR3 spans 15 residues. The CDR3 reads CASRRDRVGQETQFF. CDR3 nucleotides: TGTGCCAGCAGGAGGGACAGGGTTGGACAAGAGACCCAGTTCTTC.

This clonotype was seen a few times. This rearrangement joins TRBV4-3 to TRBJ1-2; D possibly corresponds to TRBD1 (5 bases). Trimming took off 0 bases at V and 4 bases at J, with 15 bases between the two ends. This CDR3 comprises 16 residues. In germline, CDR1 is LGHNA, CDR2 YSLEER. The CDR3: CASSQDRDASTYGYTF. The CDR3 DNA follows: TGCGCCAGCAGCCAAGATCGGGACGCTAGTACCTATGGCTACACCTTC.

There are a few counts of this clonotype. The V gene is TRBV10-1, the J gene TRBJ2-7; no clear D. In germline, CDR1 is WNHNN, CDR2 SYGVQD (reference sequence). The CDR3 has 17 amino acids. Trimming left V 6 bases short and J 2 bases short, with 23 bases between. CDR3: CASRDHSLDSPPYEQYF. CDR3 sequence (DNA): TGCGCCAGCAGAGACCATAGTCTAGATTCTCCGCCCTACGAGCAGTACTTC.

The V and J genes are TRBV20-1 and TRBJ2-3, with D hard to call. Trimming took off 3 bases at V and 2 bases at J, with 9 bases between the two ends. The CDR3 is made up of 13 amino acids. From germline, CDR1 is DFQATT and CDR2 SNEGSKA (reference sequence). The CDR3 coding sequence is TGCAGTGCTAGGGTAACGCACACAGATACGCAGTATTTT. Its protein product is CSARVTHTDTQYF.

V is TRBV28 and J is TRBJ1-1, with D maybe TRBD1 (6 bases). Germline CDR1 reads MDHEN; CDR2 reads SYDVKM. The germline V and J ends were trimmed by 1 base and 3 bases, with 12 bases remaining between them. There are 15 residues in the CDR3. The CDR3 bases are TGTGCCAGCAGTTTATTGGGGGCCATGGACACTGAAGCTTTCTTT. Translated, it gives CASSLLGAMDTEAFF.

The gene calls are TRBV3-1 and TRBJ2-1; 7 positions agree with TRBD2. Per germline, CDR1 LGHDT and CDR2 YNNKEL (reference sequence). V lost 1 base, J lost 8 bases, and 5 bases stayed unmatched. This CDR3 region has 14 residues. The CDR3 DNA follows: TGTGCCAGCAGCCAAGGGGCGGGAGTCGATGAGCAGTTCTTC. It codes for CASSQGAGVDEQFF.

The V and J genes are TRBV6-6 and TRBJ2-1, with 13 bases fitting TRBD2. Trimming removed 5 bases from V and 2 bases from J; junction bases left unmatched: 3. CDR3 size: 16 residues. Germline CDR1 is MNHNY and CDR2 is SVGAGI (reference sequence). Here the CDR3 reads CASSGLAGVTYNEQFF. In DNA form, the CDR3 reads TGTGCCAGCAGTGGACTAGCGGGAGTGACCTACAATGAGCAGTTCTTC.